These 17 T cell receptor beta chains share one sample of origin, sequenced in a study of early T cells in non-severe SARS-CoV-2 infection. TCRdb independently ran MiXCR on the 5' RACE reads; one entry per CDR3 protein. This sample carries about 55,000 distinct CDR3 sequences, approximately 13% of them seen once, and the ten largest clones take about a tenth. The sequenced sample was whole blood, obtained at baseline. The receptors here all came from an adult who was a healthcare worker with PCR-confirmed SARS-CoV-2 infection or an uninfected control (not recorded which).

This clonotype was detected ten times or more. The genes are TRBV5-6 and TRBJ2-7, with 7 bases lining up with TRBD2. The CDR3 has 14 amino acids. V gave up 3 bases and J gave up 3 bases; unmatched junction bases: 6. Germline V gives CDR1 SGHDT, CDR2 YYEEEE. Here the CDR3 reads CASSSGLTRYEQYF. The CDR3 DNA reads TGTGCCAGCAGCTCGGGACTAACCCGCTACGAGCAGTACTTC.

The V and J genes are TRBV5-1 and TRBJ2-2; D call uncertain. V was trimmed by 0 bases and J by 1 base, leaving 7 bases between them. CDR1 and CDR2 from the germline V gene are SGHRS and YFSETQ. The CDR3 is 15 amino acids. The CDR3 sequence: CASSLEGLNTGELFF. The DNA of the CDR3 is TGCGCCAGCAGCTTGGAAGGGCTGAACACCGGGGAGCTGTTTTTT.

This clonotype was detected ten times or more. The chain joins TRBV19 to TRBJ1-5, with D possibly TRBD1 on 5 matching bases. The V gene lost 7 bases and the J gene lost 4 bases, with 11 bases spanning the gap. CDR1 is LNHDA, CDR2 SQIVND, per germline (reference sequence). The CDR3 loop spans 13 amino acids. Here the CDR3 DNA reads TGTGCCAGTATCGACAGAGTAAATCAGCCCCAGCATTTT. Its protein product is CASIDRVNQPQHF.

This chain uses TRBV20-1 with TRBJ1-1; D is unresolved. CDR3 length: 15 residues. Germline V lookup: CDR1 DFQATT, CDR2 SNEGSKA (reference sequence). The ends were cut back, 3 bases at V and 1 base at J, with 15 bases in the middle. The CDR3 region is CSASVVIRSNTEAFF. The CDR3 DNA follows: TGCAGTGCTAGTGTAGTAATAAGGTCGAACACTGAAGCTTTCTTT.

The table lists this clonotype with a few counts. The rearrangement joins TRBV4-3 to TRBJ1-4; D remains unclear. Looked up from germline, CDR1 is LGHNA and CDR2 is YSLEER. The ends were cut back, 0 bases at V and 0 bases at J, with 5 bases in the middle. The CDR3 sequence is 15 residues long. The CDR3 region has the DNA TGCGCCAGCAGCCAAGAGCCCGCAACTAATGAAAAACTGTTTTTT. Encoded protein: CASSQEPATNEKLFF.

The chain joins TRBV20-1 to TRBJ1-6, with 9 bases lining up with TRBD1. Germline V gene data show CDR1 as DFQATT and CDR2 as SNEGSKA (reference sequence). The length of the CDR3 is 16 residues. The trim removed 2 bases at V and 6 bases at J, leaving 8 bases unmatched. In DNA, the CDR3 is TGCAGTGCTAGATTACCGGGGACAGGGTTTAATTCACCCCTCCACTTT. This sequence encodes CSARLPGTGFNSPLHF.

This clonotype was recorded a few times. V and J are TRBV12-3 or TRBV12-4 and TRBJ2-7; TRBD1 matches at 8 bases. The CDR3 extends over 15 amino acids. The V segment lost 3 bases and the J segment 3 bases; nucleotides outside the gene matches: 7. The CDR3 DNA reads TGTGCCAGCAGTTTGGTGACAGGGGACCTCTACGAGCAGTACTTC. Translated: CASSLVTGDLYEQYF.

The chain uses TRBV6-5 and TRBJ2-2, with D possibly being TRBD1 (6 bases). The V and J ends lost 4 bases and 5 bases respectively, with 11 bases between them. CDR3 length equals 14 residues. The V gene's germline CDR1 is MNHEY and CDR2 SVGAGI. The CDR3 loop is CASSWQGQTGELFF. CDR3 DNA sequence: TGTGCCAGCAGTTGGCAGGGGCAAACCGGGGAGCTGTTTTTT.

This clonotype was detected many times. CDR3 DNA: TGTGCCAGCAGCCCTAGCGGGAGGGCCGGGGATGAGCAGTTCTTC. Residues: CASSPSGRAGDEQFF. The chain uses TRBV11-1 and TRBJ2-1, with 12 bases lining up with TRBD2. V was pared by 5 bases and J by 8 bases, with 7 bases of the junction left unmatched. This CDR3 contains 15 residues. Looked up from germline, CDR1 is SGHAT and CDR2 is FQDESV (reference sequence).

This clonotype was counted ten times or more. The chain couples TRBV20-1 to TRBJ2-5; 10 nucleotides match TRBD1. Germline-derived CDR1 and CDR2 are DFQATT and SNEGSKA (reference sequence). This CDR3 has 16 residues. The junction had 15 bases not matched to a gene; V was cut back by 6 bases and J by 5 bases. Written as DNA, the CDR3 is TGCAGTGCCCCCCTTTCCGGGACAGGGGCCCGGGAGACCCAGTACTTC. Translated: CSAPLSGTGARETQYF.

There are a few counts of this clonotype. This chain joins TRBV4-3 and TRBJ2-2; 8 bases are a match to TRBD1. The CDR3 totals 16 residues. The ends lost 0 bases at V and 7 bases at J; junction bases unmatched: 7. The V gene's germline CDR1 is LGHNA and CDR2 YSLEER. CDR3 in DNA: TGCGCCAGCAGCCAAGATCAGGGGGCAGGGGGCGGGGAGCTGTTTTTT. Its translation is CASSQDQGAGGGELFF.

The chain is built from TRBV29-1 and TRBJ2-2, with D possibly TRBD1 on 6 matching bases. Germline assignment: CDR1 SQVTM and CDR2 ANQGSEA. This CDR3 region has 14 residues. V was clipped by 6 bases and J by 0 bases, with 11 bases between them. The CDR3 loop reads CSVRQVSNTGELFF. The CDR3 DNA sequence: TGCAGCGTCCGACAGGTCTCGAACACCGGGGAGCTGTTTTTT.

This chain connects TRBV5-6 to TRBJ2-1, with 7 bases fitting TRBD2. V lost 4 bases, J lost 2 bases, and 6 bases stayed unmatched. This CDR3 contains 15 residues. Germline assignment: CDR1 SGHDT and CDR2 YYEEEE. The DNA of the CDR3 is TGTGCCAGCAGCCTCAGCGGGGAAGCCTACAATGAGCAGTTCTTC. It yields the protein CASSLSGEAYNEQFF.

The chain couples TRBV30 to TRBJ2-1; TRBD1 agrees at 7 bases. J gave up 2 bases and V 1 base, and 2 bases lay outside the gene matches. Germline V gene lookup returns CDR1 GTSNPN and CDR2 SVGIG (reference sequence). The CDR3 totals 14 residues. This chain's CDR3 is CAWSAGQTYNEQFF. CDR3 coding DNA: TGTGCCTGGAGTGCGGGACAGACCTACAATGAGCAGTTCTTC.

Only a few counts were recorded for this clonotype. The rearrangement uses TRBV9 and TRBJ1-2; D gene uncertain. Per germline, CDR1 SGDLS and CDR2 YYNGEE. The CDR3 has 14 residues. Trimming removed 0 bases at V and 0 bases at J, with 6 bases between. In DNA, the CDR3 is TGTGCCAGCAGCGTAGTGGGTTCTAACTATGGCTACACCTTC. It codes for CASSVVGSNYGYTF.

This clonotype was counted only a few times. The chain links TRBV5-5 to TRBJ2-5; D is uncertain. Germline V gives CDR1 SGHKS, CDR2 YYEKEE (reference sequence). V was trimmed by 4 bases and J by 1 base, leaving 5 bases between them. The CDR3 covers 12 residues. The CDR3 DNA reads TGTGCCAGCAGCAGTCTCCAAGAGACCCAGTACTTC. Amino acid sequence: CASSSLQETQYF. The variable domain in full, completed from reference TRBV5-5 and TRBJ2-5, reads DAGVTQSPTHLIKTRGQQVTLRCSPISGHKSVSWYQQVLGQGPQFIFQYYEKEERGRGNFPDRFSARQFPNYSSELNVNALLLGDSALYLCASSSLQETQYFGPGTRLLVL.

The V and J genes are TRBV11-2 and TRBJ1-4; D unclear. Trimming pared 3 bases from V and 3 bases from J, leaving 14 bases between. This CDR3 is 16 amino acids long. Germline V gene sequence: CDR1 SGHAT, CDR2 FQNNGV. This chain's CDR3 is CASSLSGGVANEKLFF. The CDR3 nucleotides are TGTGCCAGCAGCTTGTCGGGCGGGGTGGCTAATGAAAAACTGTTTTTT.